The T cell receptor (beta chain) described here comes from a study of beta chain features in type 1 diabetes. Trimming took 2 bases from V and 11 from J; bases not matched to a gene: 4. The length of the CDR3 is 13 residues. CDR1 and CDR2 from the germline V gene are SNHLY and FYNNEI. The investigators reverse transcribed all of the isolated RNA, so they sequenced expressed TCRB transcripts. Data came from immunoSEQ multiplex PCR; TCRdb stores just in-frame clones and leaves some out. The profile shows a few hundred thousand clones, 27% of them singletons. Central memory, naive, regulatory and stem cell-like memory CD4+ cells were sorted by CD45RO/CCR7/CD25/CD127/CD95/CD27.

The receptor was isolated from a man aged 25-45 years in good health. The rearrangement joins TRBV2 to TRBJ2-7, with 12 bases identical to TRBD2. The sequenced sample consisted of central memory CD4+ T cells from blood. DNA for the CDR3: TGTGCCAGCAGTGAACTAGCGGGAGGGGGGAAGTACTTC. Amino acid sequence: CASSELAGGGKYF.